One sample yielded the 14 T cell receptor beta chains listed below, sequenced in a study of T cell repertoires in cytomegalovirus infection. Each CDR3 protein gets one entry after TCRdb re-called the reads with MiXCR. The sample has around 710,000 distinct CDR3 sequences, 25% to 30% seen once. No antigen has been assigned to these receptors. Specimen: cultured CD8+ T cells from PBMCs, collected from culture after CMV antigen stimulation. Every receptor here comes from a human donor in good health (CMV status not recorded). Some clones in this sample may be carry-over from other donors' samples.

CDR3 region: CAIRGTELVVNEQFF. In DNA, the CDR3 is TGTGCCATCAGAGGGACGGAACTTGTGGTCAATGAGCAGTTCTTC. The V call is TRBV10-3, the J call TRBJ2-1; D possibly uses TRBD1 or TRBD2 (5 bases each). Trimming shortened V by 6 bases and J by 6 bases, and 18 bases separated the two germline ends. From germline, CDR1 is ENHRY and CDR2 SYGVKD. The CDR3 sequence is 15 residues long.

This clonotype was seen repeatedly, ten times or more. The chain has TRBV7-2 and TRBJ2-4, with D unclear. Trimming stripped 3 bases from V and 9 bases from J, with 12 bases between. From germline, CDR1 is SGHTA and CDR2 FQGNSA. The CDR3 loop spans 13 amino acids. The CDR3: CASSLDQWGIQYF. The CDR3 coding sequence is TGTGCCAGCAGCTTGGACCAATGGGGCATTCAGTACTTC.

At least ten counts were recorded for this clonotype. The V call is TRBV6-1, the J call TRBJ1-5, with 11 bases aligning to TRBD1. This CDR3 has 17 residues. Looked up from germline, CDR1 is MNHNS and CDR2 is SASEGT. Losses at the gene ends were 5 bases for V and 2 bases for J; bases not matched to a gene: 8. DNA of the CDR3: TGTGCCAGCAGTCCCACTTGGGGACAGGGGGGCAATCAGCCCCAGCATTTT. It encodes CASSPTWGQGGNQPQHF.

There are many counts of this clonotype. This chain connects TRBV10-3 to TRBJ1-1, with D perhaps matching TRBD1 (6 bases). The length of the CDR3 is 16 residues. V was trimmed by 6 bases and J by 0 bases, leaving 17 bases between them. Germline values: CDR1 ENHRY, CDR2 SYGVKD. The chain's CDR3 is CAIRQGEGFMNTEAFF. CDR3 nucleotide sequence: TGTGCCATCAGACAGGGTGAGGGTTTCATGAACACTGAAGCTTTCTTT.

This chain uses TRBV6-1 with TRBJ2-7; 10 bases match TRBD1. This CDR3 comprises 15 residues. The ends lost 2 bases at V and 3 bases at J; junction bases unmatched: 4. Germline CDR1 and CDR2: MNHNS and SASEGT. CDR3 in amino acids: CASSERDRGYYEQYF. Written as DNA, the CDR3 is TGTGCCAGCAGTGAAAGGGACAGGGGTTACTACGAGCAGTACTTC.

This clonotype was observed a few times. This rearrangement joins TRBV19 to TRBJ2-1, with 8 bases identical to TRBD2. Unmatched junction bases numbered 3, after V lost 0 bases and J lost 2 bases. CDR3 length: 16 amino acids. From germline, CDR1 is LNHDA and CDR2 SQIVND (reference sequence). The chain's CDR3 is CASSIDRAGAYNEQFF. Written as DNA, the CDR3 is TGTGCCAGTAGTATAGATCGAGCGGGGGCCTACAATGAGCAGTTCTTC.

V gene TRBV7-9 combines with J gene TRBJ1-5; D call uncertain. V was pared by 3 bases and J by 4 bases, with 10 bases between. The V gene's germline CDR1 is SEHNR and CDR2 FQNEAQ (reference sequence). The CDR3 length is 14 residues. The CDR3 spells CASSLDAINQPQHF. In nucleotides, the CDR3 is TGTGCCAGCAGCTTGGATGCAATTAATCAGCCCCAGCATTTT.

With regard to this clonotype: Without the conserved terminal phenylalanine or tryptophan, this CDR3 likely stems from a read error. The V call is TRBV12-5, the J call TRBJ1-5, with 11 bases lining up with TRBD1. The germline V gene encodes CDR1 LGHNT and CDR2 FRNRAP. This CDR3 is 17 amino acids long. The V gene end was trimmed by 2 bases and the J gene end by 4 bases; junction bases not matched to a gene: 7. DNA for the CDR3: TGTGCTAGTGGTTTGCCCCAAGGGGACAGGGGGAATCAGCCCCAGCATCTT. Residues: CASGLPQGDRGNQPQHL.

The genes are TRBV11-1 and TRBJ1-1, with D perhaps TRBD1 (5 bases). The CDR3 covers 14 residues. Germline V gene data show CDR1 as SGHAT and CDR2 as FQDESV (reference sequence). Trimming removed 5 bases at V and 0 bases at J, with 10 bases between. Here the CDR3 reads CASSKTVLNTEAFF. In DNA form, the CDR3 reads TGTGCCAGCAGCAAGACAGTTTTGAACACTGAAGCTTTCTTT.

This clonotype was detected a few times. V usage is TRBV6-4 and J usage is TRBJ2-4; D unclear. The CDR3 extends over 16 amino acids. Germline loops: CDR1 MRHNA, CDR2 SNTAGT. V lost 3 bases and J 0 bases, leaving 12 bases between the germline ends. The CDR3, as DNA: TGTGCCAGCAGTGAGAAACTGACTCTAGCCAAAAACATTCAGTACTTC. This encodes CASSEKLTLAKNIQYF.

The rearrangement uses TRBV19 and TRBJ2-1; 8 bases line up with TRBD1. V lost 5 bases and J lost 8; bases outside the gene matches: 5. CDR1 LNHDA and CDR2 SQIVND come from the germline V gene (reference sequence). The CDR3 runs to 13 residues. CDR3 sequence: CASSVGQGYEQFF. The CDR3 DNA sequence: TGTGCCAGTAGTGTAGGACAGGGCTATGAGCAGTTCTTC. Full variable domain (missing parts from reference TRBV19 and TRBJ2-1): DGGITQSPKYLFRKEGQNVTLSCEQNLNHDAMYWYRQDPGQGLRLIYYSQIVNDFQKGDIAEGYSVSREKKESFPLTVTSAQKNPTAFYLCASSVGQGYEQFFGPGTRLTVL.

This rearrangement joins TRBV6-5 to TRBJ2-2; a weak D match, TRBD1 (6 bases). V was cut by 6 bases and J by 0 bases, with 20 bases left in between. The length of the CDR3 is 18 residues. Germline CDR1 and CDR2: MNHEY and SVGAGI. As DNA, the CDR3 is TGTGCCAGCAGGGCCTCTCACACAGGGATATCGAACACCGGGGAGCTGTTTTTT. The encoded protein is CASRASHTGISNTGELFF.

This clonotype was found many times. The genes are TRBV12-3 or TRBV12-4 and TRBJ2-7; TRBD1 agrees at 8 bases. V trimming: 3 bases; J trimming: 0 bases; junction bases outside the gene matches: 22. The CDR3 is 21 amino acids. The CDR3 loop reads CASSFLAGQGKHLSYSYEQYF. The CDR3 nucleotides are TGTGCCAGCAGTTTTCTTGCCGGACAGGGCAAGCACTTATCCTACTCCTACGAGCAGTACTTC.

V gene TRBV7-9 combines with J gene TRBJ1-2, with D perhaps matching TRBD1 (5 bases). The CDR3 covers 14 residues. Germline CDR1 is SEHNR and CDR2 is FQNEAQ (reference sequence). The V end lost 4 bases, the J end lost 6 bases, and 15 bases lay between the germline ends. CDR3 in amino acids: CASSSSPKGHGYTF. The CDR3 DNA sequence: TGTGCCAGCAGCTCTTCCCCCAAGGGACATGGCTACACCTTC. The full variable domain, rest sourced from reference TRBV7-9 and TRBJ1-2, is DTGVSQNPRHKITKRGQNVTFRCDPISEHNRLYWYRQTLGQGPEFLTYFQNEAQLEKSRLLSDRFSAERPKGSFSTLEIQRTEQGDSAMYLCASSSSPKGHGYTFGSGTRLTVV.